Sequencing of this T cell receptor (beta chain) was carried out in a study of T cells in Graves' hyperthyroidism and ophthalmopathy. Study overall: At initial diagnosis, before any treatment had begun, peripheral blood was obtained.

Each person with ophthalmopathy scored at least 3 on the Clinical Activity Score, reached NOSPECS grade 4 or higher, and had been ill under 3 months. As concerns this clonotype: The antigen is unknown.

Study results and limitations: Peripheral blood also featured most of the thyroid clonotypes expanded above 0.001.

The CDR3 regions of TCR beta were amplified from RNA transcripts. The TCR CDR3 was amplified in a first-round RT-PCR using the HTBI primer set. Each CDR3 protein gets one entry after TCRdb re-called the multiplex PCR reads with MiXCR. The data hold 490,000 or so distinct CDR3 sequences, with around a fifth observed a single time. The sequence derives from a woman between 70 and 85 years old with Graves' ophthalmopathy. Material for sequencing was blood.

CDR3 DNA: TGTGCCAGCAGCTACGCCGGGACAGGGGGCCGGGAGACCCAGTACTTC. The encoded protein is CASSYAGTGGRETQYF. The V gene is TRBV5-6, the J gene TRBJ2-5; 12 bases map to TRBD1. This CDR3 has 16 amino acids. Germline V gene data show CDR1 as SGHDT and CDR2 as YYEEEE. V lost 3 bases, J lost 5 bases, and 8 bases stayed unmatched.